The 19 T cell receptor beta chains in this list originate from one sample, sequenced in a study of cytomegalovirus exposure and HLA in healthy donors. The study ran its PCR with 60 Vbeta and 13 Jbeta primers. The method was immunoSEQ multiplex PCR; TCRdb's version includes in-frame clones alone and lacks a portion of them. The repertoire holds around 93,000 clones, with roughly 82% as singletons. Sequenced sample: PBMCs. The receptors were sampled from a man younger than 45 in good health and CMV-seropositive.

J is TRBJ1-1 and V is TRBV18; D remains unclear. From germline, CDR1 is KGHSH and CDR2 LQKENI. The CDR3 has 13 amino acids. The V end lost 0 bases, the J end lost 5 bases, and 7 bases lay between the germline ends. CDR3 in amino acids: CASSPPAGTEAFF. The CDR3 DNA sequence: TGTGCCAGCTCACCACCGGCGGGGACTGAAGCTTTCTTT. Full variable domain (remainder filled in from reference TRBV18 and TRBJ1-1): NAGVMQNPRHLVRRRGQEARLRCSPMKGHSHVYWYRQLPEEGLKFMVYLQKENIIDESGMPKERFSAEFPKEGPSILRIQQVVRGDSAAYFCASSPPAGTEAFFGQGTRLTVV.

The chain recombines TRBV27 with TRBJ2-1; the D gene is possibly TRBD2 (6 bases). The germline CDR1 and CDR2 sequences are MNHEY and SMNVEV (reference sequence). The V end lost 6 bases, the J end lost 8 bases, and 11 bases lay between the germline ends. CDR3 length equals 12 residues. The CDR3 bases are TGTGCCAGCAGGGGCCCGGGGGATGAGCAGTTCTTC. Translating it yields CASRGPGDEQFF.

The chain has TRBV9 and TRBJ1-5, with D tentatively TRBD1 (5 bases). Germline V gives CDR1 SGDLS, CDR2 YYNGEE. The CDR3 contains 15 residues. The V end was cut by 2 bases, the J end by 0 bases, with 9 bases between. This chain's CDR3 is CASSVSQDSNQPQHF. Written as DNA, the CDR3 is TGTGCCAGCAGCGTTTCACAGGATAGCAATCAGCCCCAGCATTTT.

The chain recombines TRBV19 with TRBJ1-1; D perhaps matches TRBD1 (6 bases). This CDR3 region has 16 residues. Trimming took off 7 bases at V and 3 bases at J, with 21 bases between the two ends. Germline V gene lookup returns CDR1 LNHDA and CDR2 SQIVND (reference sequence). The CDR3 loop is CASTPSPRDTDTEAFF. The CDR3 DNA reads as TGTGCCAGTACCCCTTCCCCTCGGGACACGGACACTGAAGCTTTCTTT.

This clone showed up just once. The rearrangement uses TRBV28 and TRBJ2-7; no definite D call. The germline V and J ends were trimmed by 6 bases and 6 bases, with 15 bases remaining between them. Germline loops: CDR1 MDHEN, CDR2 SYDVKM. This CDR3 comprises 13 residues. CDR3 region: CASRLLSIGEQYF. CDR3 in DNA: TGTGCCAGCAGGCTTCTGTCTATCGGCGAGCAGTACTTC.

The chain employs TRBV7-6 and TRBJ2-7; possible D gene TRBD1, 5 bases. The germline V gene encodes CDR1 SGHVS and CDR2 FNYEAQ. The ends were cut back, 5 bases at V and 2 bases at J, with 16 bases in the middle. The CDR3 extends over 15 amino acids. CDR3 residues: CASSGPAGFAYEQYF. CDR3 nucleotide sequence: TGTGCCAGCAGCGGTCCAGCAGGGTTCGCCTACGAGCAGTACTTC.

The genes are TRBV6-5 and TRBJ1-2; D might be TRBD1 (6 bases). Germline CDR1 is MNHEY and CDR2 is SVGAGI. This CDR3 has 14 amino acids. The V and J ends lost 4 bases and 7 bases respectively, with 16 bases between them. CDR3 protein: CASSSRTGSTGYTF. CDR3 DNA sequence: TGTGCCAGCAGTTCTCGAACAGGGTCTACTGGCTACACCTTC.

In its sample, this clone was seen a few times. The rearrangement links TRBV7-9 to TRBJ2-5, with TRBD2 matching over 8 bases. Trimming cost V 2 bases and J 5 bases; bases outside gene matches: 10. The CDR3 has 16 amino acids. Germline-derived CDR1 and CDR2 are SEHNR and FQNEAQ (reference sequence). Here the CDR3 reads CASSLSTSGPLETQYF. The DNA of the CDR3 is TGTGCCAGCAGCTTATCCACTAGCGGACCCCTTGAGACCCAGTACTTC.

The J gene is TRBJ2-1, the V gene TRBV29-1; D gene uncertain. Germline-derived CDR1 and CDR2 are SQVTM and ANQGSEA. The V end was cut by 0 bases, the J end by 6 bases, with 12 bases between. The CDR3 totals 14 residues. CDR3 residues: CSVEDRGRLNEQFF. The CDR3 DNA sequence: TGCAGCGTTGAAGATAGAGGTCGTCTCAATGAGCAGTTCTTC.

The genes are TRBV4-1 and TRBJ2-5; 9 bases are a match to TRBD1. The V gene's germline CDR1 is MGHRA and CDR2 YSYEKL. The CDR3 has 15 amino acids. J was trimmed by 5 bases and V by 4 bases; bases with no gene match: 8. The CDR3 protein is CASSPPGTGLETQYF. Here the CDR3 DNA reads TGCGCCAGCAGCCCGCCCGGGACAGGGCTCGAGACCCAGTACTTC.

The gene calls are TRBV5-4 and TRBJ2-1, with TRBD2 identical over 10 bases. The CDR3 runs to 18 residues. Per the germline V gene, CDR1 is SGHNT and CDR2 is YYREEE (reference sequence). Trimming took 0 bases from V and 6 from J; bases not matched to a gene: 12. The CDR3 loop is CASSLVGASGRSSNEQFF. Here the CDR3 DNA reads TGTGCCAGCAGCTTGGTCGGGGCTAGCGGGAGATCCAGCAATGAGCAGTTCTTC.

V and J are TRBV14 and TRBJ1-2; D is unresolved. Germline V gene sequence: CDR1 SGHDN, CDR2 FVKESK. CDR3 size: 13 residues. Deletions cut 4 bases from V and 0 bases from J, with 6 bases between. The CDR3 DNA follows: TGTGCCAGCAGCCTCGGGACTAACTATGGCTACACCTTC. This gives the protein CASSLGTNYGYTF.

DNA of the CDR3: TGTGCCTGGAGGGGACAAAACTATGGCTACACCTTC. It codes for CAWRGQNYGYTF. V usage is TRBV30 and J usage is TRBJ1-2, with a weak D call TRBD1 (6 bases). Germline V gives CDR1 GTSNPN, CDR2 SVGIG (reference sequence). V was trimmed by 3 bases and J by 2 bases, leaving 7 bases between them. This CDR3 spans 12 amino acids.

The chain is built from TRBV6-5 and TRBJ2-6; D is unclear. Germline CDR1 MNHEY, CDR2 SVGAGI. The CDR3 length is 11 residues. Trimming pared 8 bases from V and 3 bases from J, leaving 2 bases between. The CDR3 sequence is CASRGANVLTF. The CDR3 DNA sequence: TGTGCCAGCCGTGGGGCCAACGTCCTGACTTTC.

The chain employs TRBV10-1 and TRBJ2-1; D remains unclear. The CDR3 spans 12 residues. Trimming removed 4 bases from V and 7 bases from J, with 8 bases in between. Germline-derived CDR1 and CDR2 are WNHNN and SYGVQD (reference sequence). CDR3 protein: CASSANLNEQFF. For the CDR3, the DNA is TGCGCCAGCAGTGCTAACCTGAATGAGCAGTTCTTC.

This clone was seen just once. V is TRBV28 and J is TRBJ2-7, with a weak D call TRBD2 (5 bases). The V and J ends lost 4 bases and 2 bases respectively, with 18 bases between them. There are 16 residues in the CDR3. The germline CDR1 and CDR2 sequences are MDHEN and SYDVKM. CDR3 in DNA: TGTGCCAGCAGTTCTCCCGGCAGCGGAATTACCTACGAGCAGTACTTC. Translation gives CASSSPGSGITYEQYF.

The chain links TRBV6-1 to TRBJ2-5, with 7 bases identical to TRBD2. The J call may not be correct, given that the DNA end is closer to TRBJ2-7. This CDR3 has 14 residues. The germline V gene encodes CDR1 MNHNS and CDR2 SASEGT. The CDR3: CASLDWGGAYEQYF. The DNA of the CDR3 is TGTGCCAGCCTGGACTGGGGGGGGGCCTACGAGCAGTACTTC.

The V call is TRBV7-6, the J call TRBJ2-5; possibly TRBD2 for D (6 bases). The tail of the sequence fits TRBJ2-7 better, so the J call may be wrong. This CDR3 is 13 amino acids long. Germline V CDR1 and CDR2: SGHVS, FNYEAQ. The CDR3 region has the DNA TGTGCCAGCAGCTCGGCTAGCGTGTACGAGCAGTACTTC. Its translation: CASSSASVYEQYF.

The chain has TRBV28 and TRBJ2-5; TRBD1 matches at 7 bases. CDR3 length: 14 amino acids. The V segment lost 4 bases and the J segment 5 bases; nucleotides outside the gene matches: 7. Germline-derived CDR1 and CDR2 are MDHEN and SYDVKM. The CDR3 nucleotides are TGTGCCAGCAGTTCAGACAGGGTTCTGGAGACCCAGTACTTC. Translated: CASSSDRVLETQYF.